This T cell receptor (beta chain) stems from a study of T-cell memory formation after mild COVID-19. Notes on the study in general: Clonal second-wave expansions that peaked on day 37 had unconfirmed SARS-CoV-2 specificity. Among clones contracting day 15 to 85, CD4/CD8 was balanced, whereas later expanders leaned CD4+. Pre-infection memory already had some responding clones, implying cross-reactive memory joined.

Libraries for TCRalpha and TCRbeta carried sample barcodes and unique molecular identifiers via 5'RACE. TCRdb passed the 5' RACE reads through MiXCR, listing each CDR3 protein once. The sample gives about 430,000 distinct CDR3 sequences, 15% to 20% of which show up once; roughly 21% is in the top ten. This clonotype turned up a few times. Antigen unknown. CDR3 size: 16 residues. The V end lost 2 bases, the J end lost 3 bases, and 13 bases lay between the germline ends. The germline V gene encodes CDR1 MNHEY and CDR2 SVGAGI. This receptor was identified in a man aged 18 to 30 who had mild COVID-19 (a few samples of this study predate the infection). Cell type and time point are not known. Sequencing was carried out using PBMCs or a T cell subset sorted from them (not recorded which). The chain couples TRBV6-5 to TRBJ2-2; tentatively, D is TRBD2 (7 bases). The CDR3 sequence: CASSYEGGADTGELFF. The CDR3 DNA follows: TGTGCCAGCAGTTACGAGGGGGGGGCCGACACCGGGGAGCTGTTTTTT.